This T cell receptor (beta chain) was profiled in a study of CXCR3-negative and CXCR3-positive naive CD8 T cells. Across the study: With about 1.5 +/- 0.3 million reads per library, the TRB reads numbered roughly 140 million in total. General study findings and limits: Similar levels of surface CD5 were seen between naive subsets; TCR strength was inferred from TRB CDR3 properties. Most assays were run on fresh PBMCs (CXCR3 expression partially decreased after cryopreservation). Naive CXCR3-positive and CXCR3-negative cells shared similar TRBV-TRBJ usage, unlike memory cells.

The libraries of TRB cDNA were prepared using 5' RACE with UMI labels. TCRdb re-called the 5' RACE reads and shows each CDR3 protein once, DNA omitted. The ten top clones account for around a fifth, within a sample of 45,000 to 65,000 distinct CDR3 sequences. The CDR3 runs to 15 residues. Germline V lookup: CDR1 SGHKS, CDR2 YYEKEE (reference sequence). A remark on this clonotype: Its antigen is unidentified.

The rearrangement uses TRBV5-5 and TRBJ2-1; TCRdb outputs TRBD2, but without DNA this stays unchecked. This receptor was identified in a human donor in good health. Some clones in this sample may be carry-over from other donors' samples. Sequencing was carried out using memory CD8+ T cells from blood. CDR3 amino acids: CASSLSGGVGGEQFF. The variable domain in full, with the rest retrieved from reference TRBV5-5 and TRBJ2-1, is DAGVTQSPTHLIKTRGQQVTLRCSPISGHKSVSWYQQVLGQGPQFIFQYYEKEERGRGNFPDRFSARQFPNYSSELNVNALLLGDSALYLCASSLSGGVGGEQFFGPGTRLTVL.